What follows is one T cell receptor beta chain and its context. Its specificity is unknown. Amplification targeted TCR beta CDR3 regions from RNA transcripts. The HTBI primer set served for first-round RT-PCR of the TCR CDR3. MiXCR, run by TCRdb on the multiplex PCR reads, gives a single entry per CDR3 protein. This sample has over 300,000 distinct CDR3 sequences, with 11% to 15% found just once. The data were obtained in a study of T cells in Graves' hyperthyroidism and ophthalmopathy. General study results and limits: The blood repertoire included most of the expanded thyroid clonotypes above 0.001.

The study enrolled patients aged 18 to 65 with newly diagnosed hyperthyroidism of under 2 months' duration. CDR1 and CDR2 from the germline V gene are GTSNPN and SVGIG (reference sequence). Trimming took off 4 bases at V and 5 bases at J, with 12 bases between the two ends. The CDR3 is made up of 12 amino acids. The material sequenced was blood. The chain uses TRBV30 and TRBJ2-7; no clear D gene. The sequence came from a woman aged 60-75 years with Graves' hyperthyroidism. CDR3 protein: CAWTANSNEQYF. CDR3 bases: TGTGCCTGGACGGCCAATTCTAACGAGCAGTACTTC.